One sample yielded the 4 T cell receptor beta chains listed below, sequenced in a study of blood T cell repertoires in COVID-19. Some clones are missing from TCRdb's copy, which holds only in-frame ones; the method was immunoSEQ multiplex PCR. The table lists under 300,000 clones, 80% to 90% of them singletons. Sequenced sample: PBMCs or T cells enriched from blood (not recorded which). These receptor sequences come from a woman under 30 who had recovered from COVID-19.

CDR3 protein: CASSIIGNTEAFF. CDR3 sequence (DNA): TGTGCCAGTAGTATAATCGGTAACACTGAAGCTTTCTTT. The V gene is TRBV19, the J gene TRBJ1-1; D is ambiguous. The V gene lost 2 bases and the J gene lost 2 bases, with 6 bases spanning the gap. The CDR3 runs 13 residues. Germline V lookup: CDR1 LNHDA, CDR2 SQIVND (reference sequence).

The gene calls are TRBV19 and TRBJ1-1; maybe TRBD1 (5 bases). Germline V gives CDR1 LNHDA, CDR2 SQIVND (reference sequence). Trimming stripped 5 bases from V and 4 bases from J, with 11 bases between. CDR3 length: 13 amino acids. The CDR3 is CASSARGITEAFF. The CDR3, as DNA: TGTGCCAGTAGTGCACGGGGGATCACTGAAGCTTTCTTT.

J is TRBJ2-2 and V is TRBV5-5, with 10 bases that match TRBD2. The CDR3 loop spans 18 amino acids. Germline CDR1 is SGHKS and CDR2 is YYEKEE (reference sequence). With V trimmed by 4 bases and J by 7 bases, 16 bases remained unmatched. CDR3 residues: CASSRGDVGLAVFGELFF. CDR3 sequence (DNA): TGTGCCAGCAGCCGAGGGGATGTAGGACTAGCGGTCTTCGGGGAGCTGTTTTTT.

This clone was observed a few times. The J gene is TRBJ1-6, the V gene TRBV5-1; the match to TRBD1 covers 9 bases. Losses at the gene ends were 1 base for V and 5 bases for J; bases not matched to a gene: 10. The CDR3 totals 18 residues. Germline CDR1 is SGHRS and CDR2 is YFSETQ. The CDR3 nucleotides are TGCGCCAGCAGCTTGAGGGCGACAGGGGGTACTCATAATTCACCCCTCCACTTT. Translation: CASSLRATGGTHNSPLHF.